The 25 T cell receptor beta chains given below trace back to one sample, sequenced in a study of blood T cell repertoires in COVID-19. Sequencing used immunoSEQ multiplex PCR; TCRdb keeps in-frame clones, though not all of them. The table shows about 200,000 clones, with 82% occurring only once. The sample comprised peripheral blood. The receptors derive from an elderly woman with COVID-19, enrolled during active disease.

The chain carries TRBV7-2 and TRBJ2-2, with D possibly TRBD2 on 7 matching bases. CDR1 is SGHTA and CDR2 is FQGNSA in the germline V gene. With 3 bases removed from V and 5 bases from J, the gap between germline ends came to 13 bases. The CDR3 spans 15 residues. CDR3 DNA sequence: TGTGCCAGCAGCTTCGCGGGGGCCAGGACCGGGGAGCTGTTTTTT. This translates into CASSFAGARTGELFF.

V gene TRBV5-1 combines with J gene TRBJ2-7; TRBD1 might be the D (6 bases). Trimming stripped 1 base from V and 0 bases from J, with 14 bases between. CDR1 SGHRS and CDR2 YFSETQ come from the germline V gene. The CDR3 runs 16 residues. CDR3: CASSLYSGVGSYEQYF. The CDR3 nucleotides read TGCGCCAGCAGCTTGTATTCAGGGGTGGGCTCCTACGAGCAGTACTTC.

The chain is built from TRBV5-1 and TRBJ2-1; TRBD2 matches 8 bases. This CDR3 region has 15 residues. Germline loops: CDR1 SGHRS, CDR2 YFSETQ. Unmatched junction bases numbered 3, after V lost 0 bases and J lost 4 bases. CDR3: CASSLDGGAYNEQFF. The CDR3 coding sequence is TGCGCCAGCAGCTTGGACGGGGGGGCATACAATGAGCAGTTCTTC. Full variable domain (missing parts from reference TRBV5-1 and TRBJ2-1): KAGVTQTPRYLIKTRGQQVTLSCSPISGHRSVSWYQQTPGQGLQFLFEYFSETQRNKGNFPGRFSGRQFSNSRSEMNVSTLELGDSALYLCASSLDGGAYNEQFFGPGTRLTVL.

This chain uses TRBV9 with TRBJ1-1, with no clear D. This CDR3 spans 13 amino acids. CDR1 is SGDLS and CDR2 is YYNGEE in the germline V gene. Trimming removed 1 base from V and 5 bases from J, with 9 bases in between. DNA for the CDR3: TGTGCCAGCAGCGTAAGGCCCGGGACTGAAGCTTTCTTT. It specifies CASSVRPGTEAFF.

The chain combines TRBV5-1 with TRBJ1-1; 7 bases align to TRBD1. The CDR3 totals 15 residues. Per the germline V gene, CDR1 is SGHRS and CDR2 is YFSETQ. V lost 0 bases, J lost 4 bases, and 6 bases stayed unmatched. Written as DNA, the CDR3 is TGCGCCAGCAGCTTGGGACAGGGTACGGGCACTGAAGCTTTCTTT. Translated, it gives CASSLGQGTGTEAFF.

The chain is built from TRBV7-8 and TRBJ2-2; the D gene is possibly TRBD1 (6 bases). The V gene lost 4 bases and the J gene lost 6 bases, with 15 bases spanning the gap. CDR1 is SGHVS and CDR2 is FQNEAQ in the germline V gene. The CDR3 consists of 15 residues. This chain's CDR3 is CASSYRDTLPGELFF. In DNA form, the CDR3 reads TGTGCCAGCAGCTATCGGGACACCCTTCCCGGGGAGCTGTTTTTT. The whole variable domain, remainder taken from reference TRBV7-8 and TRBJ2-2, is GAGVSQSPRYKVAKRGQDVALRCDPISGHVSLFWYQQALGQGPEFLTYFQNEAQLDKSGLPSDRFFAERPEGSVSTLKIQRTQQEDSAVYLCASSYRDTLPGELFFGEGSRLTVL.

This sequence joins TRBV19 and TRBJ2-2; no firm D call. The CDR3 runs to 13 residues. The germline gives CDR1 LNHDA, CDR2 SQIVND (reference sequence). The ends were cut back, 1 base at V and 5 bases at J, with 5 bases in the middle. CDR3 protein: CASSIAGTGELFF. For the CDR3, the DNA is TGTGCCAGTAGTATAGCCGGGACCGGGGAGCTGTTTTTT.

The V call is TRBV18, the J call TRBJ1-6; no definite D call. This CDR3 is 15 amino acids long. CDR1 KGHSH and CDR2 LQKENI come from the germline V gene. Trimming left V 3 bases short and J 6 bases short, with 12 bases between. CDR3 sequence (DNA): TGTGCCAGCTCACCGGCCCCCGCCGTTAATTCACCCCTCCACTTT. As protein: CASSPAPAVNSPLHF.

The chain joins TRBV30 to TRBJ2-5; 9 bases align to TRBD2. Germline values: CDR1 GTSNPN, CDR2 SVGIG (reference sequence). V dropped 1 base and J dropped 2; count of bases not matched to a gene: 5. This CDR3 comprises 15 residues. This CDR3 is CAWSALAGSQETQYF. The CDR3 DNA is TGTGCCTGGAGTGCCCTAGCGGGGAGTCAAGAGACCCAGTACTTC.

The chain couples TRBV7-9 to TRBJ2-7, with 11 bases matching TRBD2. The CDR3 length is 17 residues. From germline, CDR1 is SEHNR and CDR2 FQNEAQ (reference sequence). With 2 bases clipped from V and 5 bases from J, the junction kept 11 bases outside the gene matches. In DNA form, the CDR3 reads TGTGCCAGCAGCTTATTATCCCTAGCGGGAGGTCAAGACGAGCAGTACTTC. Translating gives CASSLLSLAGGQDEQYF.

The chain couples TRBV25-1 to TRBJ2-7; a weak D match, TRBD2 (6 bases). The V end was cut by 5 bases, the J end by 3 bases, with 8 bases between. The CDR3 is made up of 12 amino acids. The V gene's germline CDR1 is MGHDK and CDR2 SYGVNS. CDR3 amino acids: CASSLGGYEQYF. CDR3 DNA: TGTGCCAGCAGTCTCGGGGGCTACGAGCAGTACTTC.

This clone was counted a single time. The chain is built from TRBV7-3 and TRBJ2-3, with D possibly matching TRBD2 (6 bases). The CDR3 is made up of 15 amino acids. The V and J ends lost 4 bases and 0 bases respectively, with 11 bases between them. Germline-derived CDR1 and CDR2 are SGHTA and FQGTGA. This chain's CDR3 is CASSSAGTSTDTQYF. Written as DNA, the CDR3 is TGTGCCAGCAGCTCGGCGGGGACTAGCACAGATACGCAGTATTTT.

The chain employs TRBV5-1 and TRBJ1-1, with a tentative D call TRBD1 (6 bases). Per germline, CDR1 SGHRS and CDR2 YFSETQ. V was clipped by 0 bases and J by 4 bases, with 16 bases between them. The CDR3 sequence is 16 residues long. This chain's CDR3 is CASSLGGSTGSTEAFF. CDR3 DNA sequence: TGCGCCAGCAGCTTGGGGGGTAGCACAGGGAGCACTGAAGCTTTCTTT.

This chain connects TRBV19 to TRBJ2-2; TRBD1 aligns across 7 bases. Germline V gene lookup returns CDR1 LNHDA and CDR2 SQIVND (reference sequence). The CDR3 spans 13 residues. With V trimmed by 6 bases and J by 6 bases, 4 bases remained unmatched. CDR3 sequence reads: CASRQTGPGELFF. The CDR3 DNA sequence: TGTGCCAGTAGGCAGACAGGGCCCGGGGAGCTGTTTTTT.

CDR3 in amino acids: CASSLQGQLRYTF. The CDR3, as DNA: TGTGCCAGCAGTTTACAGGGACAGTTGCGCTACACCTTC. The genes are TRBV28 and TRBJ1-2; 7 bases match TRBD1. The germline gives CDR1 MDHEN, CDR2 SYDVKM. The CDR3 runs 13 residues. The trim removed 2 bases at V and 9 bases at J, leaving 6 bases unmatched.

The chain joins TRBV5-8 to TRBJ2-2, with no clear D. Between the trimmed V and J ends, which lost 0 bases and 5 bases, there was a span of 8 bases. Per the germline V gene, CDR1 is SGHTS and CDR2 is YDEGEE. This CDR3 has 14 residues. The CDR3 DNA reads TGTGCCAGCAGCTTGGGGCCAGGAACCGGGGAGCTGTTTTTT. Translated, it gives CASSLGPGTGELFF.

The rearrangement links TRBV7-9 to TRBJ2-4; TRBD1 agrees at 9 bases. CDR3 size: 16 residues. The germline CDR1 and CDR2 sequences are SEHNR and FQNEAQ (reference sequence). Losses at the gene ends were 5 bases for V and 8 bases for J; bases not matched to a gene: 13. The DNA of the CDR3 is TGTGCCAGCAGCCTATCAAGCGGGACAGGGCGGTACATTCAGTACTTC. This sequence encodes CASSLSSGTGRYIQYF.

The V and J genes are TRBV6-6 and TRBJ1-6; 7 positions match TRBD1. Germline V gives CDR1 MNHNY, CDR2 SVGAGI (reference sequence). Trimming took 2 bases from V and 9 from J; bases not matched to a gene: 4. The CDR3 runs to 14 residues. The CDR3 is CASSYGRGFSPLHF. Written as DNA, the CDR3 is TGTGCCAGCAGTTACGGCAGGGGGTTTTCACCCCTCCACTTT.

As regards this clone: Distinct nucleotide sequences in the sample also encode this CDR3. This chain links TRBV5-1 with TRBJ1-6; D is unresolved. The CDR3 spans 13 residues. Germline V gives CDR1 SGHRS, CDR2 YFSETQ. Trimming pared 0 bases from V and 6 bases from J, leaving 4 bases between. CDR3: CASSLDSNSPLHF. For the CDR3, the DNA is TGCGCCAGCAGCTTGGACAGTAATTCACCCCTCCACTTT.

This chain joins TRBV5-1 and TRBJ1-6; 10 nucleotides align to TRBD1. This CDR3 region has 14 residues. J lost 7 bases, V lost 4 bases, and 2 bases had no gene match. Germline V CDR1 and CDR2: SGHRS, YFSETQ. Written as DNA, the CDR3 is TGCGCCAGCAGCGAGGGACAGGGGAATTCACCCCTCCACTTT. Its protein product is CASSEGQGNSPLHF.

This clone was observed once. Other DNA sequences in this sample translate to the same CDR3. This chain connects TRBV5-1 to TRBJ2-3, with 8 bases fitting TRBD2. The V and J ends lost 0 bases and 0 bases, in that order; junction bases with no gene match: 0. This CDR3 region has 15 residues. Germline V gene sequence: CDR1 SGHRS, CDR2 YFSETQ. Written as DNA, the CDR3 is TGCGCCAGCAGCTTGGTAGCGGGAAGCACAGATACGCAGTATTTT. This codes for CASSLVAGSTDTQYF.

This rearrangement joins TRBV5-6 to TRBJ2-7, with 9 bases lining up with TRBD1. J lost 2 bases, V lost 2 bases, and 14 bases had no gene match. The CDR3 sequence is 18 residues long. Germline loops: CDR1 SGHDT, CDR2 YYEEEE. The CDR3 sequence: CASSFAGQGRGVTYEQYF. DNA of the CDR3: TGTGCCAGCAGCTTCGCGGGACAGGGCAGAGGGGTCACCTACGAGCAGTACTTC.

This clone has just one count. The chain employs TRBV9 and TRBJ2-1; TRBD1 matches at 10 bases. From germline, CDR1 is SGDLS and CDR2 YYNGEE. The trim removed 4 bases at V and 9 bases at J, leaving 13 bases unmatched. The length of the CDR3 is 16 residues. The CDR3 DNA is TGTGCCAGCAGCCCTTCCCCCAGACAGGGGGCAAGTGAGCAGTTCTTC. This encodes CASSPSPRQGASEQFF.

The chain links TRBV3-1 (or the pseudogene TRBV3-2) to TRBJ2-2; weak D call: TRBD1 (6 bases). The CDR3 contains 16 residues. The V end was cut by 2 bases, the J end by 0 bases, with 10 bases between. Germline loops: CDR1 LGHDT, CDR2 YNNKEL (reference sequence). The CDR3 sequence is CASSQPGHTNTGELFF. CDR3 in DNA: TGTGCCAGCAGCCAACCGGGACACACGAACACCGGGGAGCTGTTTTTT.

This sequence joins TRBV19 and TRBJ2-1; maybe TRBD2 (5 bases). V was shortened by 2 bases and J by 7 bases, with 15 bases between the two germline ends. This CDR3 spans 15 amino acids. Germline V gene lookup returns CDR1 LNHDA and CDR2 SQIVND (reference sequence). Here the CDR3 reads CASSIRGIGENEQFF. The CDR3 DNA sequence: TGTGCCAGTAGTATACGAGGGATCGGAGAGAATGAGCAGTTCTTC.